This T cell receptor beta chain emerged from a study of T cells after yellow fever vaccination. General study points: Abundant contaminating clonotypes from the bulk population could appear in FACS-sorted repertoires. Researchers report a weaker secondary response that nonetheless peaked faster, day 5 versus 15. The appearance of a small share of clonotypes in both CD4 and CD8 compartments was observed.

There are a few counts of this clonotype. Its antigen is undetermined. Synthesis of TCR cDNA relied on 5'RACE template switching, which attached a universal primer site and UMIs. TCRdb reanalysed the 5' RACE reads using MiXCR and keeps one entry per CDR3 protein. The top ten clones hold over 11% of a sample with just under 600,000 distinct CDR3 sequences, 13% of them seen once. CDR1 and CDR2 from the germline V gene are KGHDR and SFDVKD. The CDR3 loop spans 14 amino acids. The V gene lost 4 bases and the J gene lost 3 bases, with 9 bases spanning the gap. The chain carries TRBV24-1 and TRBJ2-1; D is unclear. The origin of this receptor is a man aged 25-45 years who received the YFV17D yellow fever vaccine. The sample in question was PBMCs, obtained on the day of the yellow fever booster vaccination. In nucleotides, the CDR3 is TGTGCCACCAGTGACAAATCCCACTACAATGAGCAGTTCTTC. It specifies CATSDKSHYNEQFF.